This passage covers 9 T cell receptor beta chains from one sample sequenced in a study of blood T cell repertoires in COVID-19 (dated by TCRdb to about 2020). The library was built by means of the immunoSEQ multiplex PCR assay. Drawn from immuneACCESS, this table holds only the in-frame rearrangements with V and J called that TCRdb kept. Clones are partly lost; checked studies trace under half to an unresolved V gene and leave the rest unexplained. For this sample the table gives about 140,000 clones, of which about 80% were detected only once. The ten most abundant clones make up under 9.5% of the sample. Sequencing was carried out using peripheral blood. The origin of the receptors is a woman aged 80 or over in a cohort sampled during active or convalescent COVID-19.

The chain couples TRBV9 to TRBJ2-3; 8 bases align to TRBD2. J gave up 2 bases and V 2 bases, and 1 base lay outside the gene matches. CDR1 SGDLS and CDR2 YYNGEE come from the germline V gene. There are 14 residues in the CDR3. CDR3 bases: TGTGCCAGCAGCGTGACTAGCGCCACAGATACGCAGTATTTT. Residues: CASSVTSATDTQYF. The full variable domain, its missing parts supplied by reference TRBV9 and TRBJ2-3, is DSGVTQTPKHLITATGQRVTLRCSPRSGDLSVYWYQQSLDQGLQFLIQYYNGEERAKGNILERFSAQQFPDLHSELNLSSLELGDSALYFCASSVTSATDTQYFGPGTRLTVL.

The chain joins TRBV27 to TRBJ2-3; 10 bases are a match to TRBD2. The CDR3 is 19 amino acids. Unmatched junction bases numbered 9, after V lost 0 bases and J lost 0 bases. Germline lookup yields CDR1 MNHEY and CDR2 SMNVEV (reference sequence). The CDR3 sequence: CASSLSGLAGEISTDTQYF. The DNA for the CDR3 is TGTGCCAGCAGTTTATCCGGGCTAGCGGGGGAGATTAGCACAGATACGCAGTATTTT.

The chain employs TRBV5-5 and TRBJ2-3; 8 bases match TRBD2. This CDR3 region has 15 residues. Trimming cost V 4 bases and J 2 bases; bases outside gene matches: 6. CDR1 and CDR2 (germline): SGHKS, YYEKEE (reference sequence). The CDR3 protein is CASSGAGGHTDTQYF. Written as DNA, the CDR3 is TGTGCCAGCAGCGGGGCGGGGGGCCACACAGATACGCAGTATTTT.

This clone was recorded a few times. The V call is TRBV2, the J call TRBJ2-1; TRBD1 agrees at 10 bases. The CDR3 sequence is 15 residues long. Germline V gene data show CDR1 as SNHLY and CDR2 as FYNNEI. Trimming removed 5 bases from V and 3 bases from J; junction bases left unmatched: 4. CDR3 coding DNA: TGTGCCAGCAGTACCCGGGACAGGGGCTACAATGAGCAGTTCTTC. Amino acid sequence: CASSTRDRGYNEQFF.

The genes are TRBV5-1 and TRBJ2-7; 10 positions match TRBD1. This CDR3 contains 15 residues. V shed 4 bases, J shed 3 bases, and the junction held 7 bases outside the gene matches. Germline values: CDR1 SGHRS, CDR2 YFSETQ. CDR3 sequence: CASSARGQGNYEQYF. As DNA, the CDR3 is TGCGCCAGCAGCGCTAGGGGACAGGGGAACTACGAGCAGTACTTC.

This chain joins TRBV2 and TRBJ1-1, with D perhaps matching TRBD1 (6 bases). The germline gives CDR1 SNHLY, CDR2 FYNNEI. CDR3 length equals 13 residues. The V end was cut by 7 bases, the J end by 4 bases, with 13 bases between. The CDR3 loop is CASTKGGTTEAFF. The CDR3 nucleotides read TGTGCCAGCACCAAGGGGGGGACCACTGAAGCTTTCTTT.

At least ten counts were recorded for this clone. The V and J genes are TRBV11-3 and TRBJ2-1; unclear D gene. The CDR3 is 13 amino acids. Deletions cut 0 bases from V and 5 bases from J, with 5 bases between. CDR1 and CDR2 from the germline V gene are SGHNT and YENEEA. The CDR3: CASSLDRDNEQFF. The CDR3 DNA follows: TGTGCCAGCAGCTTAGATCGGGACAATGAGCAGTTCTTC.

The chain has TRBV5-1 and TRBJ1-6, with D hard to call. The CDR3 covers 12 residues. The germline CDR1 and CDR2 sequences are SGHRS and YFSETQ. V lost 5 bases to trimming and J lost 5 bases, with 5 bases between them. Here the CDR3 DNA reads TGCGCCAGCAGGGAGAATAATTCACCCCTCCACTTT. Translation gives CASRENNSPLHF.

The gene calls are TRBV5-1 and TRBJ1-3; D uncertain. From germline, CDR1 is SGHRS and CDR2 YFSETQ. The CDR3 covers 17 residues. V lost 3 bases, J lost 0 bases, and 16 bases lay in between. The CDR3 here is CASSSGSGAGSGNTIYF. CDR3 sequence (DNA): TGCGCCAGCAGCTCCGGGTCGGGAGCGGGCTCTGGAAACACCATATATTTT.